The T cell receptor (beta chain) described here comes from a study of blood T cell repertoires in COVID-19. For the study at large: COVID-19 samples, acute and convalescent, were from the United States, Italy and Spain. PBMCs, B-cell-depleted T cells, or T cells were the source of the cDNA or gDNA that made up the material.

As processed by the authors: Estimation of nucleated cell counts relied on the amplification of reference gene primers. Assay: immunoSEQ multiplex PCR; the TCRdb copy retains only in-frame clones and omits some. V and J calls and clone size come straight from that table; D and trimming were deduced from the DNA. Of some 270,000 clones listed, roughly four fifths are singletons. Trimming cost V 4 bases and J 0 bases, with 12 bases left between them. CDR3 size: 16 residues. Germline CDR1 and CDR2: SGHAT and FQDESV (reference sequence). What was sequenced was PBMCs or T cells enriched from blood (not recorded which). This TCR was recovered from a man aged 50 or older who had recovered from COVID-19. The chain joins TRBV11-1 to TRBJ1-4; D possibly corresponds to TRBD1 (5 bases). CDR3: CASSSWGDSTNEKLFF. DNA for the CDR3: TGTGCCAGCAGCTCCTGGGGGGATTCAACTAATGAAAAACTGTTTTTT.